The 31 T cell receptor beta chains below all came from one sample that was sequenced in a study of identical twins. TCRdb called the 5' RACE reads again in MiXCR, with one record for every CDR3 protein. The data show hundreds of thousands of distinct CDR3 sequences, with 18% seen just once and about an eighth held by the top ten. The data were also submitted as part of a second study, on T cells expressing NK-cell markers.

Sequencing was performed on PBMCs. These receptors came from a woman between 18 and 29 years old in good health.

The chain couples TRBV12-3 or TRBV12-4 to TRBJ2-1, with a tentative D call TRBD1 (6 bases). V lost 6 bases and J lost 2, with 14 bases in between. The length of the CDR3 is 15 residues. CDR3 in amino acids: CASSSARGPYNEQFF. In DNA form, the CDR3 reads TGTGCCAGCAGCTCGGCCAGGGGTCCCTACAATGAGCAGTTCTTC.

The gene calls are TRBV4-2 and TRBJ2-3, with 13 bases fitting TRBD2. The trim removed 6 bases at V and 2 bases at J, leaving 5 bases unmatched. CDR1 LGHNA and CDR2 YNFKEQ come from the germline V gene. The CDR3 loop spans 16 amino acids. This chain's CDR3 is CASSQTSGGNTDTQYF. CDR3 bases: TGTGCCAGCAGTCAGACTAGCGGGGGGAACACAGATACGCAGTATTTT.

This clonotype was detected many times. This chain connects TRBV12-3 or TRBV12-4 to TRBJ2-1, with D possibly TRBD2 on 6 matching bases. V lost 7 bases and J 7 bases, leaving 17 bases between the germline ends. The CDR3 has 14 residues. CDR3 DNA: TGTGCCAGCACCTCCCCCGGGGAGGCAAATGAGCAGTTCTTC. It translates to CASTSPGEANEQFF.

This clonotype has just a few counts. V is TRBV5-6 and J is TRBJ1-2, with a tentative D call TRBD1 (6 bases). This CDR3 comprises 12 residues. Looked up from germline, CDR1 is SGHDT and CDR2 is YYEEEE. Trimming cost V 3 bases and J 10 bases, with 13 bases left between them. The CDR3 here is CASSSNRAAYTF. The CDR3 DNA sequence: TGTGCCAGCAGCTCAAACAGGGCTGCCTACACCTTC.

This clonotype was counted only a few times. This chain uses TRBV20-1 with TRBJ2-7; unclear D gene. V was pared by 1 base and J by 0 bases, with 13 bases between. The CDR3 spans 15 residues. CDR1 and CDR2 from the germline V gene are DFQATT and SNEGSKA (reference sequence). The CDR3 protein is CSARAHRAYSYEQYF. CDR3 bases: TGCAGTGCTAGAGCCCACCGTGCGTACTCCTACGAGCAGTACTTC.

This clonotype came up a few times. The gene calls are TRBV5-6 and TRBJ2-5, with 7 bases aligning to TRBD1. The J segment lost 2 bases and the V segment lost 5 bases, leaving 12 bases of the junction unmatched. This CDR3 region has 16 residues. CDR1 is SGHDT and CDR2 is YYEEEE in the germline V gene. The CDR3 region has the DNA TGTGCCAGCAGATCCACTCCGGGACAGACTCAAGAGACCCAGTACTTC. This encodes CASRSTPGQTQETQYF.

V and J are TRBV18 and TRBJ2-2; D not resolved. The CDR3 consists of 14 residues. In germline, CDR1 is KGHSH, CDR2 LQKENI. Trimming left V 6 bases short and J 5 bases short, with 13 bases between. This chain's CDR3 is CASSQARRTGELFF. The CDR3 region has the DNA TGTGCCAGCTCGCAGGCGCGGCGAACCGGGGAGCTGTTTTTT.

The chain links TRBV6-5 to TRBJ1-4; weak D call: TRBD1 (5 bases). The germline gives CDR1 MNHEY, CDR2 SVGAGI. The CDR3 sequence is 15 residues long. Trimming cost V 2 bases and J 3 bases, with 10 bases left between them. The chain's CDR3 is CASSYAGRPNEKLFF. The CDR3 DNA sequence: TGTGCCAGCAGTTACGCGGGACGGCCTAATGAAAAACTGTTTTTT.

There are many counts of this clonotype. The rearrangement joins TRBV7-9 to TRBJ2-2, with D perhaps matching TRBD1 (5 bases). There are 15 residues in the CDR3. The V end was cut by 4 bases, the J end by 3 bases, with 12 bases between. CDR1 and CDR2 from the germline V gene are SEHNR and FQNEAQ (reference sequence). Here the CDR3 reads CASSSVGRDTGELFF. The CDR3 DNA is TGTGCCAGCAGCTCCGTGGGGCGCGACACCGGGGAGCTGTTTTTT.

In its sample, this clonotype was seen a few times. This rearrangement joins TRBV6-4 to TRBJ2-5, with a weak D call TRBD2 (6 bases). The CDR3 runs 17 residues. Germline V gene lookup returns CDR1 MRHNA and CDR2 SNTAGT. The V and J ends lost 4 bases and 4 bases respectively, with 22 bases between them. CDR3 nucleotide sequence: TGTGCCAGCAGTGTACGTCTGATGGCGGGAAGGTTAGAGACCCAGTACTTC. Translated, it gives CASSVRLMAGRLETQYF.

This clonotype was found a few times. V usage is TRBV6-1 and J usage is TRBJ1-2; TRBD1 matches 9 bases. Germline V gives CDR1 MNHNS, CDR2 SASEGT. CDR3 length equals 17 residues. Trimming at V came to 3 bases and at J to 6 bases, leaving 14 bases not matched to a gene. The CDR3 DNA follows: TGTGCCAGCAGTGATCTCCGCGGGCGGACAGGGGCTCATGGCTACACCTTC. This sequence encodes CASSDLRGRTGAHGYTF.

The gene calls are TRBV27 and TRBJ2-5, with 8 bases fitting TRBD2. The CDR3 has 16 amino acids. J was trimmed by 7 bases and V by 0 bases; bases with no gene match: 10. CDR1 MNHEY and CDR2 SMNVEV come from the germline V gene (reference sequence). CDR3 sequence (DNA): TGTGCCAGCAGTTTATCCATCGGGAGGGCCCTAGGGACCCAGTACTTC. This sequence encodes CASSLSIGRALGTQYF.

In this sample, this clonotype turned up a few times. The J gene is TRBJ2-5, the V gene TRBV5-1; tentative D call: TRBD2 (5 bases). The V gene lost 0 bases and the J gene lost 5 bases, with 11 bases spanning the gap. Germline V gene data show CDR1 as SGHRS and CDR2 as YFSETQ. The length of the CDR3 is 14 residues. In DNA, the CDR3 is TGCGCCAGCAGCTTGGTAAAGAGGGAGGAGACCCAGTACTTC. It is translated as CASSLVKREETQYF.

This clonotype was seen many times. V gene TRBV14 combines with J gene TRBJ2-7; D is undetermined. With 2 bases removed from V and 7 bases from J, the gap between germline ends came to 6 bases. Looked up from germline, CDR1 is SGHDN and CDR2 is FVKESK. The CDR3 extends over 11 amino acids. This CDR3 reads CASSQLLEQYF. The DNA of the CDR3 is TGTGCCAGCAGCCAACTCCTAGAGCAGTACTTC.

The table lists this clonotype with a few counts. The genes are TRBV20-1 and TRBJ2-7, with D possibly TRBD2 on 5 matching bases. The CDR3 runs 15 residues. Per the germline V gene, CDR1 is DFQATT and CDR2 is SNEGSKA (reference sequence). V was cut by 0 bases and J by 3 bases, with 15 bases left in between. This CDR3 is CSARDRGSRFYEQYF. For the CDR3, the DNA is TGCAGTGCTAGAGATCGAGGGAGTCGGTTCTACGAGCAGTACTTC.

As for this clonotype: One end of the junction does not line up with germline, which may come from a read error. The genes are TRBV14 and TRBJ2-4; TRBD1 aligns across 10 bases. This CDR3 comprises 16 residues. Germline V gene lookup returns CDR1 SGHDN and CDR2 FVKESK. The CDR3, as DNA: TGTGCCAGCAGCCAGACAGGGGGCGCGAGGCGGAACACTCAGTACTTC. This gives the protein CASSQTGGARRNTQYF.

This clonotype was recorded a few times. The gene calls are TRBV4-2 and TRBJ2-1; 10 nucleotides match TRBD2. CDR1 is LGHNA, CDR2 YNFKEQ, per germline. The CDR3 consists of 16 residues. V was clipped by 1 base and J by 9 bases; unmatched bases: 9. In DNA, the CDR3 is TGTGCCAGCAGCCAAGGCCACTATCGGACTAGCGGTGAGCAGTTCTTC. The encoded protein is CASSQGHYRTSGEQFF.

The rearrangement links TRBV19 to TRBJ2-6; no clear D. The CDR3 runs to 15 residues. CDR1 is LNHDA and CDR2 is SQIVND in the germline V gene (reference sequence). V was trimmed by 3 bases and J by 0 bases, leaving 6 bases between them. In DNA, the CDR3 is TGTGCCAGTAGTATCTCTAGCTCTGGGGCCAACGTCCTGACTTTC. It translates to CASSISSSGANVLTF.

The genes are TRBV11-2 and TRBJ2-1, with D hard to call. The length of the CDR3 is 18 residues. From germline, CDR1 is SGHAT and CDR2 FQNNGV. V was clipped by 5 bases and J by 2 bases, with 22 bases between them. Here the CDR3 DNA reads TGTGCCAGCAGCCCCACCTGGGCTGCAGATAAGACCTACAATGAGCAGTTCTTC. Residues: CASSPTWAADKTYNEQFF.

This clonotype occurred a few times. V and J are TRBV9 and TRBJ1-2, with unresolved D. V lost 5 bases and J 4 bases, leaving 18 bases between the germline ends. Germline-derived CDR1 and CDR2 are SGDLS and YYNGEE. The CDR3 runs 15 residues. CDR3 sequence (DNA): TGTGCCAGCAGTTCCGCGCTCAGGAGAGTCTATGGCTACACCTTC. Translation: CASSSALRRVYGYTF.

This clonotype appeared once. This CDR3 reads CSVLPDTQYF. For the CDR3, the DNA is TGCAGCGTTTTACCAGATACGCAGTATTTT. V usage is TRBV29-1 and J usage is TRBJ2-3, with D hard to call. The CDR3 covers 10 residues. The germline gives CDR1 SQVTM, CDR2 ANQGSEA. Trimming took off 5 bases at V and 4 bases at J, with 4 bases between the two ends.

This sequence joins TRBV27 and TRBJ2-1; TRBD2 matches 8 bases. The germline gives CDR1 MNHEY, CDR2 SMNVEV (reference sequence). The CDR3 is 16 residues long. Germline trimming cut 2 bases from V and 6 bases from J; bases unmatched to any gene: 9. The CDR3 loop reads CASSLRAGTRGNEQFF. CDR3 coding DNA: TGTGCCAGCAGTTTAAGGGCCGGGACTAGGGGCAATGAGCAGTTCTTC.

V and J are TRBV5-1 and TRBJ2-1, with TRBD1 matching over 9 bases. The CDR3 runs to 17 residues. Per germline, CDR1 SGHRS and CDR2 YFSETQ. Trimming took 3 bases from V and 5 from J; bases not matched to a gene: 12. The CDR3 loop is CASSSPPGQGYNNEQFF. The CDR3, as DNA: TGCGCCAGCAGCTCCCCCCCGGGACAGGGTTATAACAATGAGCAGTTCTTC.

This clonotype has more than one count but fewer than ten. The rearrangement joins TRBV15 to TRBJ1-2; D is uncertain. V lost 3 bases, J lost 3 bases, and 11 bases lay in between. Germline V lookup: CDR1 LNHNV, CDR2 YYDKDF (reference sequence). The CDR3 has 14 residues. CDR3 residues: CATSSVTGHYGYTF. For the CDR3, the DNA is TGTGCCACCAGCAGTGTGACCGGGCACTATGGCTACACCTTC.

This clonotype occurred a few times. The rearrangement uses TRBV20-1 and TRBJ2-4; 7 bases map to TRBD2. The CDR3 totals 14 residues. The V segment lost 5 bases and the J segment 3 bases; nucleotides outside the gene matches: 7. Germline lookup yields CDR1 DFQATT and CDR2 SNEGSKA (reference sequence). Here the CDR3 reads CSASREGVKNIQYF. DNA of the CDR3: TGCAGTGCTTCGAGGGAGGGTGTCAAAAACATTCAGTACTTC.

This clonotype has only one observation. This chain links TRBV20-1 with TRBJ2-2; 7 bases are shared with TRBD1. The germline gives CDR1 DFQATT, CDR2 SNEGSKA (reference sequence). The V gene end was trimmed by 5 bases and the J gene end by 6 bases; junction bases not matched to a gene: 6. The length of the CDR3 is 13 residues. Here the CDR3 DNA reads TGCAGTGCTTTCGGGACAGCGTCCGGGGAGCTGTTTTTT. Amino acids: CSAFGTASGELFF.

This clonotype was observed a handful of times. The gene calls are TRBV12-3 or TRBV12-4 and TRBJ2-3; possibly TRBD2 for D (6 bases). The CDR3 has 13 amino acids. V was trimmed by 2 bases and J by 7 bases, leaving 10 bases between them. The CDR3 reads CASSLSGENTQYF. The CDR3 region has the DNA TGTGCCAGCAGTTTATCGGGAGAAAATACGCAGTATTTT.

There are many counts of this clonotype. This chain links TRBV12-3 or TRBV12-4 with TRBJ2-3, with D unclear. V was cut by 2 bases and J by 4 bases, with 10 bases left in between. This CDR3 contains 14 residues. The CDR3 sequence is CASSLTPLSDTQYF. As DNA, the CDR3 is TGTGCCAGCAGTTTAACCCCTCTATCAGATACGCAGTATTTT.

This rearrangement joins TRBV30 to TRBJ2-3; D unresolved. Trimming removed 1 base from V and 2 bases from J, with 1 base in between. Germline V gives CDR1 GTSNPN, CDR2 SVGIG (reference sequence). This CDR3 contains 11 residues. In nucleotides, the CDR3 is TGTGCCTGGAGTGCCACAGATACGCAGTATTTT. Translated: CAWSATDTQYF.

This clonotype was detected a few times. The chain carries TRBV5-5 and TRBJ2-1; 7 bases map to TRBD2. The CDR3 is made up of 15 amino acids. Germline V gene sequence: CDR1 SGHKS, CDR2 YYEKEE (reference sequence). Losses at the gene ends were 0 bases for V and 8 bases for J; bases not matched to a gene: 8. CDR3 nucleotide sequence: TGTGCCAGCAGCTTGGTGGGCGGGAGACCCCATGAGCAGTTCTTC. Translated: CASSLVGGRPHEQFF.

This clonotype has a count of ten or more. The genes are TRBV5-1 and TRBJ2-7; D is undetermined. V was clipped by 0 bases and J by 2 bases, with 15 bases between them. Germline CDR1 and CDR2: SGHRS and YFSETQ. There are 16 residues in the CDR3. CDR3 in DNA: TGCGCCAGCAGCTTGGGGTTGCGGTGGCAGCCCTACGAGCAGTACTTC. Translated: CASSLGLRWQPYEQYF.